This TCR beta chain was profiled in a study of cytomegalovirus exposure and HLA in healthy donors. 60 Vbeta and 13 Jbeta primers were used in PCR. Sequenced by immunoSEQ multiplex PCR; TCRdb stores in-frame clones only, minus some. The table has 160,000 or so clones, around 74% seen once. The CDR3 loop spans 15 amino acids. Germline CDR1 and CDR2: MNHNS and SASEGT. The V and J ends lost 3 bases and 3 bases respectively, with 14 bases between them. Healthy bone marrow donors made up the donor group. Whereas donors were nominally healthy upon sampling, unrecorded immune exposures were probable. The sample was PBMCs. The rearrangement links TRBV6-1 to TRBJ1-2; D ambiguous. This TCR was sampled from a woman between 25 and 40 years old in good health and CMV-seronegative. This CDR3 reads CASSDVRLGDYGYTF. The CDR3 coding sequence is TGTGCCAGCAGTGATGTTCGACTCGGGGACTATGGCTACACCTTC.